This paragraph reports one T cell receptor beta chain. As yet, its antigen is unknown. The sort gate was single viable CD3+CD4+CD8-CD45RO+ cells for memory CD4+ T cells. Sequencing was performed with immunoSEQ multiplex PCR; in TCRdb, only in-frame clones are kept and a portion is missing. Counted here are 25,000 to 30,000 clones, about 71% occurring once; the ten biggest clones make up roughly 1%. The CDR3 contains 15 residues. The junction had 8 bases not matched to a gene; V was cut back by 2 bases and J by 4 bases. Germline CDR1 LNHDA, CDR2 SQIVND (reference sequence). This entry is derived from a study of memory CD4+ T cells and cytomegalovirus serostatus. Overall study results and limits: The CMV-associated TCR signature appears largely within the CD4+ memory repertoire.

Sequencing was performed on memory CD4+ T cells from blood. This clonotype was sampled from an adult in good health and CMV-seronegative. The genes are TRBV19 and TRBJ2-7; TRBD1 matches at 7 bases. CDR3 loop: CASSISRTGLYEQYF. CDR3 DNA: TGTGCCAGTAGTATAAGTAGGACAGGATTGTACGAGCAGTACTTC.